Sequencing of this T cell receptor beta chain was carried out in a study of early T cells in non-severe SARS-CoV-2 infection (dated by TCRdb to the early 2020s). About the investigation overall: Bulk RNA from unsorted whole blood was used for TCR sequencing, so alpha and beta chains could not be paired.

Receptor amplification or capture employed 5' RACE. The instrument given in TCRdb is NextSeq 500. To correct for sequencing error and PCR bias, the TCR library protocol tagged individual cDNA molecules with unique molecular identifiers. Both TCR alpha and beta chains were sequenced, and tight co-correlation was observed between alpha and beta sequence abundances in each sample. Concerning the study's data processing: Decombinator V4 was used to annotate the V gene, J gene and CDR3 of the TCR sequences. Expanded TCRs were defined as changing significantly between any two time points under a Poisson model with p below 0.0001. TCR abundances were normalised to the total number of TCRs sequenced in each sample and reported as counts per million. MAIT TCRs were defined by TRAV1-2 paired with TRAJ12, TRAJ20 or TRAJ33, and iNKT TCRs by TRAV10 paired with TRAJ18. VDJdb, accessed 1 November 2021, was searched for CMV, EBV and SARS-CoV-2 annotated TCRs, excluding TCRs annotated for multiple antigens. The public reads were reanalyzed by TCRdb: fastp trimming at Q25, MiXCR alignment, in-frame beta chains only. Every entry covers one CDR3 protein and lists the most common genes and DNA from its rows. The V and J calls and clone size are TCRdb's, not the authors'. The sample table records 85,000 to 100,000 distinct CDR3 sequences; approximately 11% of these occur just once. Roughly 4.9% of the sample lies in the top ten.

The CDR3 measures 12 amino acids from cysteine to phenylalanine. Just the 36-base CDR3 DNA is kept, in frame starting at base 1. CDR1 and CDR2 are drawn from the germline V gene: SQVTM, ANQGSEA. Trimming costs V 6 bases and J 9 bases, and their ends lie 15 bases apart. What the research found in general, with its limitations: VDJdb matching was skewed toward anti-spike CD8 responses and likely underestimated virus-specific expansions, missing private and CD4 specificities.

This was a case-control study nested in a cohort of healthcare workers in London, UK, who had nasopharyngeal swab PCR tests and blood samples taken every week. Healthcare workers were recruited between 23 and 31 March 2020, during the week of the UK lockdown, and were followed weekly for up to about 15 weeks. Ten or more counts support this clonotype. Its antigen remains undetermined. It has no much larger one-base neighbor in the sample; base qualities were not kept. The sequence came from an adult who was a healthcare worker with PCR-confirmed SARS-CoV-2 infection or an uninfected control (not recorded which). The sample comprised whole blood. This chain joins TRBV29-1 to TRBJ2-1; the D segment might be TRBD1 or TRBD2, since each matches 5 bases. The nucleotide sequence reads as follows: TGCAGCGTCCCTGGGGGAAGGGTTGAGCAGTTCTTC. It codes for CSVPGGRVEQFF.